This T cell receptor (beta chain) was recorded in a study of blood T cell repertoires in COVID-19. The CDR3 totals 17 residues. Per germline, CDR1 KGHSH and CDR2 LQKENI. V dropped 8 bases and J dropped 2; count of bases not matched to a gene: 17. Measured with immunoSEQ multiplex PCR; TCRdb has only the in-frame clones, and not every one. The data hold some 370,000 clones, with around 87% observed a single time. The chain has TRBV18 and TRBJ2-5; 7 positions agree with TRBD1. This TCR was sampled from a woman in her twenties or thirties with COVID-19, enrolled during active disease. Sequenced: peripheral blood. CDR3 residues: CASGRQGGAISQETQYF. The CDR3 nucleotides are TGTGCCAGCGGCCGACAGGGTGGTGCAATTTCGCAAGAGACCCAGTACTTC.